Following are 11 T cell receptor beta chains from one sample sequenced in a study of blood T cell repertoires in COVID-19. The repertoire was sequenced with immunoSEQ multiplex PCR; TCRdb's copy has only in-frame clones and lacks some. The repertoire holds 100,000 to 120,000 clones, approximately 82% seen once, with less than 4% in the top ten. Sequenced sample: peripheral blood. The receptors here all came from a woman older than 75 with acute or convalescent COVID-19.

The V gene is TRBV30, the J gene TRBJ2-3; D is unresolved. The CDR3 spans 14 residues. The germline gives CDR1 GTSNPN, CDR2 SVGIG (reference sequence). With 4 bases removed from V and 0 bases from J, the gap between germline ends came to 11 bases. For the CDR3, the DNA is TGTGCCTGGAATGACAATTTAAGCACAGATACGCAGTATTTT. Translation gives CAWNDNLSTDTQYF. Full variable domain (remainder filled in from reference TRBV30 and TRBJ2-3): SQTIHQWPATLVQPVGSPLSLECTVEGTSNPNLYWYRQAAGRGLQLLFYSVGIGQISSEVPQNLSASRPQDRQFILSSKKLLLSDSGFYLCAWNDNLSTDTQYFGPGTRLTVL.

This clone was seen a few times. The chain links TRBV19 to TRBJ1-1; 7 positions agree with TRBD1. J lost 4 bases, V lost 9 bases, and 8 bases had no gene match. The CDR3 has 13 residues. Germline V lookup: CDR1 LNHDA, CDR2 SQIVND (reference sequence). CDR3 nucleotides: TGTGCCAGCCAATGGGGACAGTCCACTGAAGCTTTCTTT. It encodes CASQWGQSTEAFF.

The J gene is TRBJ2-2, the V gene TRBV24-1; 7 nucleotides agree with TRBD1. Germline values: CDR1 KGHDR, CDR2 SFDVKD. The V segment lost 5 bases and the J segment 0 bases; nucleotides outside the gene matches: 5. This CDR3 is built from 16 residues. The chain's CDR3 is CATSGPGQTNTGELFF. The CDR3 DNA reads TGTGCCACCAGTGGGCCGGGACAGACGAACACCGGGGAGCTGTTTTTT.

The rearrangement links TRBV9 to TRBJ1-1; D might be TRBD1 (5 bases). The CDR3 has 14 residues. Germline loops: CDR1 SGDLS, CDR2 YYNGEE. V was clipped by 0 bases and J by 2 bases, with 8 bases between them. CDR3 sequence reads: CASSVGGVNTEAFF. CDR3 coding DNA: TGTGCCAGCAGCGTAGGGGGGGTCAACACTGAAGCTTTCTTT.

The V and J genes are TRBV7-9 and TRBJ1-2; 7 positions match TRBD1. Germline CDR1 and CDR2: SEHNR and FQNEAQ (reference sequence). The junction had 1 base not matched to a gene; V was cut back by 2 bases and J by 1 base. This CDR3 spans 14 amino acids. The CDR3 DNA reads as TGTGCCAGCAGCTTACAGGGGGTTAACTATGGCTACACCTTC. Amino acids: CASSLQGVNYGYTF.

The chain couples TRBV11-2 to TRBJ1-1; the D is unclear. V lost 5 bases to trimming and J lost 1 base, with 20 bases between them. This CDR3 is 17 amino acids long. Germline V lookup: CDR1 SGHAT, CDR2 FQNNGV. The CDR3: CASSDPLRGKENTEAFF. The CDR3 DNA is TGTGCCAGCAGCGACCCCCTCAGAGGGAAAGAGAACACTGAAGCTTTCTTT.

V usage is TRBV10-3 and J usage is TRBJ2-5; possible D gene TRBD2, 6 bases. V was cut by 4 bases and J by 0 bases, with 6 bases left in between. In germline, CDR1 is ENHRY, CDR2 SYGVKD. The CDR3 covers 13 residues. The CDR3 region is CAISGTNQETQYF. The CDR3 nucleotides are TGTGCCATCAGTGGGACTAACCAAGAGACCCAGTACTTC.

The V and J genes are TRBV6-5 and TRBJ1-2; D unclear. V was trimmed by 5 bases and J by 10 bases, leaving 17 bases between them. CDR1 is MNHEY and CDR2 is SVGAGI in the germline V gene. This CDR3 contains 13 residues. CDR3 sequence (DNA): TGTGCCAGCAGTCCCCCAGCGGCTAGAATCTACACCTTC. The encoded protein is CASSPPAARIYTF.

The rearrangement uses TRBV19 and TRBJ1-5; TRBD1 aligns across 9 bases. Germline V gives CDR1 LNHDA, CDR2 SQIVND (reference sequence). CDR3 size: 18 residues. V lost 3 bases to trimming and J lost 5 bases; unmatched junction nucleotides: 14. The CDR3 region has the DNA TGTGCCAGTAGTATTCCCCGGACAGGGGAAATCGCCGATCAGCCCCAGCATTTT. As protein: CASSIPRTGEIADQPQHF.

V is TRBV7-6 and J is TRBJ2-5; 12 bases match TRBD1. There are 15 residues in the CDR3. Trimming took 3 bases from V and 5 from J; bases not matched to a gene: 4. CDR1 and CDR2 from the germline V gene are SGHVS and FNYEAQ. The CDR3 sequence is CASSFGTGGAETQYF. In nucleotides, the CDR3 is TGTGCCAGCAGCTTCGGGACAGGGGGCGCGGAGACCCAGTACTTC.

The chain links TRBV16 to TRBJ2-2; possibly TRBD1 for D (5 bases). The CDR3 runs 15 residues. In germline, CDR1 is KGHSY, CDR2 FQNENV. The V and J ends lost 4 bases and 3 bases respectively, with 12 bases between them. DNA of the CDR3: TGTGCCAGCAGCCTTCAAACAGGAGACACCGGGGAGCTGTTTTTT. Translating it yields CASSLQTGDTGELFF.